This TCR beta chain was identified in a study of cytomegalovirus exposure and HLA in healthy donors. Amplification used 60 Vbeta primers and 13 Jbeta primers. Only in-frame clones appear in the TCRdb table, and some are missing; sequencing was by immunoSEQ multiplex PCR. The sample carries roughly 180,000 clones, 65% to 85% recorded once. The CDR3 covers 14 residues. CDR1 is MDHEN and CDR2 is SYDVKM in the germline V gene. Trimming took 8 bases from V and 6 from J; bases not matched to a gene: 12. Sample: PBMCs. The clonotype comes from a female donor in good health and CMV-seronegative. This chain uses TRBV28 with TRBJ1-1; TRBD1 aligns across 7 bases. CDR3 nucleotide sequence: TGTGCCAGCGGTTCCTCGATAGACAGGGCTGAAGCTTTCTTT. Translating it yields CASGSSIDRAEAFF.